Shown below are 31 T cell receptor beta chains from a single sample sequenced in a study of blood T cell repertoires in COVID-19. Measured with immunoSEQ multiplex PCR; TCRdb has only the in-frame clones, and not every one. This table has approximately 330,000 clones, around 90% appearing once. Sequencing was carried out using peripheral blood. The receptors originated from a woman in her thirties or forties with COVID-19, enrolled during active disease.

CDR3 residues: CASSRLDTQYF. CDR3 DNA sequence: TGTGCCAGCAGCCGTCTAGATACGCAGTATTTT. The chain has TRBV7-9 and TRBJ2-3; no clear D. Trimming pared 5 bases from V and 5 bases from J, leaving 5 bases between. Per the germline V gene, CDR1 is SEHNR and CDR2 is FQNEAQ (reference sequence). The CDR3 spans 11 residues. The variable domain in full, with the rest retrieved from reference TRBV7-9 and TRBJ2-3, is DTGVSQNPRHKITKRGQNVTFRCDPISEHNRLYWYRQTLGQGPEFLTYFQNEAQLEKSRLLSDRFSAERPKGSFSTLEIQRTEQGDSAMYLCASSRLDTQYFGPGTRLTVL.

J is TRBJ2-5 and V is TRBV9, with D possibly TRBD2 on 7 matching bases. The V and J ends lost 7 bases and 2 bases respectively, with 24 bases between them. CDR3 length equals 17 residues. Germline assignment: CDR1 SGDLS and CDR2 YYNGEE. CDR3 sequence reads: CASSLEVGGAYQETQYF. DNA of the CDR3: TGTGCCAGCTCCCTAGAGGTTGGGGGGGCATATCAAGAGACCCAGTACTTC.

The table lists this clone with a count of one. This rearrangement joins TRBV4-3 to TRBJ1-6; D possibly corresponds to TRBD1 (5 bases). The V gene's germline CDR1 is LGHNA and CDR2 YSLEER. Between the trimmed V and J ends, which lost 0 bases and 0 bases, there was a span of 12 bases. The CDR3 consists of 18 residues. The CDR3 nucleotides read TGCGCCAGCAGCCAAGATGATAGGGGTAGCTCCTATAATTCACCCCTCCACTTT. It codes for CASSQDDRGSSYNSPLHF.

The rearrangement joins TRBV28 to TRBJ2-3; the match to TRBD2 covers 12 bases. The CDR3 has 15 residues. Germline CDR1 MDHEN, CDR2 SYDVKM. V shed 8 bases, J shed 8 bases, and the junction held 11 bases outside the gene matches. CDR3 protein: CASGQPGLAGPTQYF. In DNA form, the CDR3 reads TGTGCCAGCGGTCAACCGGGACTAGCGGGCCCTACGCAGTATTTT.

The J gene is TRBJ2-3, the V gene TRBV5-3, with TRBD2 matching 7 bases. TRBV5-3 is filed as an ORF, its function uncertain. CDR3 length: 14 residues. The trim removed 3 bases at V and 2 bases at J, leaving 3 bases unmatched. CDR3 sequence (DNA): TGTGCCAGAAGCTCCAGCGGGATCACAGATACGCAGTATTTT. This encodes CARSSSGITDTQYF.

The chain carries TRBV9 and TRBJ1-1; D gene uncertain. CDR3 length: 14 amino acids. Per germline, CDR1 SGDLS and CDR2 YYNGEE. V lost 4 bases and J 5 bases, leaving 15 bases between the germline ends. In nucleotides, the CDR3 is TGTGCCAGCAGCCCCCGGTTGACGGGAACTGAAGCTTTCTTT. Its translation: CASSPRLTGTEAFF.

The chain joins TRBV27 to TRBJ2-7, with 7 nucleotides matching TRBD2. V lost 3 bases and J lost 0; bases outside the gene matches: 5. Germline CDR1 MNHEY, CDR2 SMNVEV (reference sequence). This CDR3 contains 15 residues. Written as DNA, the CDR3 is TGTGCCAGCAGTTTCACTAGCGTCCCCTCCTACGAGCAGTACTTC. This sequence encodes CASSFTSVPSYEQYF.

V is TRBV7-6 and J is TRBJ2-2; the D is unclear. The CDR3 runs 12 residues. Germline CDR1 reads SGHVS; CDR2 reads FNYEAQ. Trimming removed 4 bases from V and 5 bases from J, with 5 bases in between. The CDR3 DNA sequence: TGTGCCAGCAGCTCGGGTACCGGGGAGCTGTTTTTT. Its translation: CASSSGTGELFF.

The gene calls are TRBV9 and TRBJ1-4, with 7 bases identical to TRBD1. Germline CDR1 and CDR2: SGDLS and YYNGEE. V dropped 7 bases and J dropped 2; count of bases not matched to a gene: 5. There are 14 residues in the CDR3. CDR3 bases: TGTGCCAGCGGAAGGGACAGCACTAATGAAAAACTGTTTTTT. Protein product: CASGRDSTNEKLFF.

CDR3 sequence: CASSLGPQGTGELFF. The CDR3 nucleotides are TGCGCCAGCAGCTTGGGCCCACAGGGTACCGGGGAGCTGTTTTTT. The V gene is TRBV5-1, the J gene TRBJ2-2; weak D call: TRBD1 (6 bases). CDR3 length: 15 residues. In germline, CDR1 is SGHRS, CDR2 YFSETQ. The ends were cut back, 0 bases at V and 5 bases at J, with 11 bases in the middle.

This chain uses TRBV28 with TRBJ2-3, with D unclear. The CDR3 totals 13 residues. Trimming took off 3 bases at V and 10 bases at J, with 14 bases between the two ends. The V gene's germline CDR1 is MDHEN and CDR2 SYDVKM. Here the CDR3 DNA reads TGTGCCAGCAGTTTCGGTCCAGTCGCGGCGCAGTATTTT. This sequence encodes CASSFGPVAAQYF.

V usage is TRBV5-4 and J usage is TRBJ2-2; tentatively, D is TRBD1 (6 bases). CDR3 length: 15 residues. Per the germline V gene, CDR1 is SGHNT and CDR2 is YYREEE (reference sequence). The V gene lost 2 bases and the J gene lost 5 bases, with 13 bases spanning the gap. CDR3: CASSFMDRETGELFF. The CDR3 nucleotides are TGTGCCAGCAGCTTTATGGACAGAGAGACCGGGGAGCTGTTTTTT.

The chain carries TRBV27 and TRBJ2-5, with TRBD2 as a possible D gene (6 bases). CDR3 length equals 15 residues. CDR1 and CDR2 (germline): MNHEY, SMNVEV (reference sequence). Deletions cut 0 bases from V and 5 bases from J, with 13 bases between. CDR3 amino acids: CASSLSVSGYETQYF. As DNA, the CDR3 is TGTGCCAGCAGTTTATCTGTCAGCGGGTATGAGACCCAGTACTTC.

The chain recombines TRBV3-1 (or the pseudogene TRBV3-2) with TRBJ1-2, with 10 bases matching TRBD1. Germline CDR1 is LGHDT and CDR2 is YNNKEL (reference sequence). The CDR3 consists of 15 residues. V shed 5 bases, J shed 8 bases, and the junction held 11 bases outside the gene matches. In DNA form, the CDR3 reads TGTGCCAGCAGCACTCCGGGACAGGGGTATGAGGGCTACACCTTC. It translates to CASSTPGQGYEGYTF.

In regard to this clone: The same CDR3 can be traced to other DNA sequences in this sample. The V call is TRBV11-2, the J call TRBJ2-7; 9 nucleotides align to TRBD2. The CDR3 length is 14 residues. V trimming: 4 bases; J trimming: 6 bases; junction bases outside the gene matches: 7. Per germline, CDR1 SGHAT and CDR2 FQNNGV. The CDR3 spells CASSSNSGSPEQYF. CDR3 nucleotide sequence: TGTGCCAGCAGCTCTAATAGCGGGAGTCCCGAGCAGTACTTC. Combining the CDR3 with reference TRBV11-2 and TRBJ2-7 gives the whole variable domain EAGVAQSPRYKIIEKRQSVAFWCNPISGHATLYWYQQILGQGPKLLIQFQNNGVVDDSQLPKDRFSAERLKGVDSTLKIQPAKLEDSAVYLCASSSNSGSPEQYFGPGTRLTVT.

J is TRBJ1-1 and V is TRBV18; no clear D gene. The germline V and J ends were trimmed by 1 base and 7 bases, with 16 bases remaining between them. The germline gives CDR1 KGHSH, CDR2 LQKENI. The CDR3 is made up of 15 amino acids. CDR3 loop: CASSPRGAQRGEAFF. CDR3 bases: TGTGCCAGCTCACCACGAGGCGCCCAACGGGGTGAAGCTTTCTTT.

This clone was recorded only once. The chain is built from TRBV4-1 and TRBJ2-7; D not resolved. V shed 4 bases and J shed 3 bases, with 10 bases lying between them. The CDR3 has 13 amino acids. The germline gives CDR1 MGHRA, CDR2 YSYEKL. Here the CDR3 DNA reads TGCGCCAGCAGCCCTCATGTCAGCTACGAGCAGTACTTC. Translated, it gives CASSPHVSYEQYF.

The genes are TRBV13 and TRBJ2-5; D is unclear. The V gene lost 5 bases and the J gene lost 2 bases, with 12 bases spanning the gap. The CDR3 extends over 14 amino acids. Germline lookup yields CDR1 PRHDT and CDR2 FYEKMQ (reference sequence). This CDR3 is CASSLTGFQETQYF. Written as DNA, the CDR3 is TGTGCCAGCAGCCTTACGGGTTTTCAAGAGACCCAGTACTTC.

V is TRBV7-3 and J is TRBJ2-3; 7 bases map to TRBD1. The CDR3 has 17 amino acids. The junction had 12 bases not matched to a gene; V was cut back by 2 bases and J by 4 bases. Looked up from germline, CDR1 is SGHTA and CDR2 is FQGTGA. DNA of the CDR3: TGTGCCAGCAGCTTATCTTTCGGTAGACAGGGATCAGATACGCAGTATTTT. Translating it yields CASSLSFGRQGSDTQYF.

In regard to this clone: The sample contains more than one DNA sequence encoding this CDR3. The V call is TRBV6-2 or TRBV6-3, the J call TRBJ2-7; D is ambiguous. The V end was cut by 4 bases, the J end by 4 bases, with 5 bases between. The CDR3 consists of 11 residues. Germline CDR1 is MNHEY and CDR2 is SVGEGT. CDR3 bases: TGTGCCAGCAGTTCACTATACGAGCAGTACTTC. It translates to CASSSLYEQYF.

This clone was observed once. The chain employs TRBV6-2 or TRBV6-3 and TRBJ1-2; D possibly corresponds to TRBD1 (5 bases). V was pared by 2 bases and J by 4 bases, with 14 bases between. Germline assignment: CDR1 MNHEY and CDR2 SVGEGT. This CDR3 is built from 15 residues. The CDR3 nucleotides are TGTGCCAGCAGTTACGGGGGAGGGACTGTCTATGGCTACACCTTC. As protein: CASSYGGGTVYGYTF.

The chain joins TRBV3-1 (or the pseudogene TRBV3-2) to TRBJ1-1, with TRBD1 as a possible D gene (5 bases). CDR3 length equals 14 residues. Per the germline V gene, CDR1 is LGHDT and CDR2 is YNNKEL (reference sequence). V lost 2 bases, J lost 5 bases, and 12 bases lay in between. Here the CDR3 DNA reads TGTGCCAGCAGCCAATCCGGGAGGGGAACTGAAGCTTTCTTT. As protein: CASSQSGRGTEAFF.

V gene TRBV5-4 combines with J gene TRBJ1-1; 10 bases line up with TRBD1. The CDR3 length is 15 residues. The J segment lost 5 bases and the V segment lost 4 bases, leaving 8 bases of the junction unmatched. From germline, CDR1 is SGHNT and CDR2 YYREEE (reference sequence). The CDR3 region has the DNA TGTGCCAGCAGCGGCGGGACAGGGGAATTGACTGAAGCTTTCTTT. It codes for CASSGGTGELTEAFF.

This chain uses TRBV29-1 with TRBJ1-1; 8 bases map to TRBD1. The germline V gene encodes CDR1 SQVTM and CDR2 ANQGSEA. V lost 4 bases, J lost 3 bases, and 7 bases stayed unmatched. There are 14 residues in the CDR3. CDR3 bases: TGCAGCGTTGTCCCGGGACAGGTGTACACTGAAGCTTTCTTT. It translates to CSVVPGQVYTEAFF.

The CDR3 here is CASSVEPPAGGPGEQFF. In DNA, the CDR3 is TGTGCCAGCAGCGTAGAACCCCCAGCGGGGGGACCGGGTGAGCAGTTCTTC. The chain links TRBV9 to TRBJ2-1; 9 bases fit TRBD2. This CDR3 is built from 17 residues. Losses at the gene ends were 0 bases for V and 9 bases for J; bases not matched to a gene: 13. The germline V gene encodes CDR1 SGDLS and CDR2 YYNGEE.

This chain links TRBV19 with TRBJ1-5; D perhaps matches TRBD1 (6 bases). This CDR3 has 17 residues. Trimming pared 3 bases from V and 0 bases from J, leaving 15 bases between. CDR1 and CDR2 (germline): LNHDA, SQIVND (reference sequence). Here the CDR3 DNA reads TGTGCCAGTAGTATTAGGGAGGGGGGTTATAGCAATCAGCCCCAGCATTTT. Encoded protein: CASSIREGGYSNQPQHF.

The CDR3 nucleotides are TGTGCCAGCAGGTCAACAGGGGGCTCTGAAAAACTGTTTTTT. Its protein is CASRSTGGSEKLFF. The chain links TRBV7-9 to TRBJ1-4, with 9 bases fitting TRBD1. The V and J ends lost 6 bases and 7 bases, in that order; junction bases with no gene match: 6. The V gene's germline CDR1 is SEHNR and CDR2 FQNEAQ (reference sequence). The CDR3 is 14 amino acids. Full variable domain (remainder filled in from reference TRBV7-9 and TRBJ1-4): DTGVSQNPRHKITKRGQNVTFRCDPISEHNRLYWYRQTLGQGPEFLTYFQNEAQLEKSRLLSDRFSAERPKGSFSTLEIQRTEQGDSAMYLCASRSTGGSEKLFFGSGTQLSVL.

This clone came up once. The V and J genes are TRBV19 and TRBJ1-5; 10 bases line up with TRBD1. The CDR3 covers 18 residues. Germline CDR1 is LNHDA and CDR2 is SQIVND (reference sequence). V lost 6 bases and J lost 3; bases outside the gene matches: 14. CDR3 DNA sequence: TGTGCCAGTAGAAGGGGACTGGACAGGGGGAGTCCCAATCAGCCCCAGCATTTT. Translating it yields CASRRGLDRGSPNQPQHF.

This chain links TRBV6-1 with TRBJ1-1; D call uncertain. Germline V gives CDR1 MNHNS, CDR2 SASEGT. This CDR3 region has 13 residues. The ends were cut back, 2 bases at V and 3 bases at J, with 7 bases in the middle. The CDR3 region has the DNA TGTGCCAGCAGTGAAAGCGGGTACACTGAAGCTTTCTTT. Translating it yields CASSESGYTEAFF.

V gene TRBV5-1 combines with J gene TRBJ1-1; 7 nucleotides align to TRBD1. Germline V gene lookup returns CDR1 SGHRS and CDR2 YFSETQ. The CDR3 covers 15 residues. The V and J ends lost 1 base and 1 base, in that order; junction bases with no gene match: 4. The CDR3 region has the DNA TGCGCCAGCAGCTTGAACAGGGACAGGAACACTGAAGCTTTCTTT. Translating it yields CASSLNRDRNTEAFF.

The chain employs TRBV6-2 or TRBV6-3 and TRBJ2-6, with D possibly being TRBD1 (7 bases). Germline V gene data show CDR1 as MNHEY and CDR2 as SVGEGT. The V and J ends lost 2 bases and 3 bases respectively, with 17 bases between them. The CDR3 extends over 18 amino acids. CDR3 in amino acids: CASSYGGTAFFGANVLTF. The CDR3 DNA is TGTGCCAGCAGTTACGGCGGGACAGCTTTTTTTGGGGCCAACGTCCTGACTTTC.